The rows below give T cell receptor beta chains drawn from one sample of a study of T cells after yellow fever vaccination. MiXCR was run by TCRdb on the 5' RACE reads, yielding one entry per CDR3 protein. Here the sample spans 80,000 to 100,000 distinct CDR3 sequences, under 9% being singletons. This specimen consisted of CD8+ T cells not binding an NS4B(214-222) dextramer, sorted from PBMCs, obtained around 15 days after the first yellow fever vaccination. Receptor source: a man younger than 35 who received the YFV17D yellow fever vaccine. Each CDR3 is given with its conserved first and last residue. D genes are given only for firm matches. Some rows have no size entry. The others give once, few or many, or a class for an expanded clone.

cdr3_nt	cdr3_aa	d_call	v_call	j_call	clone_size
TGTGCCAGCAGGCCCGGACTAGCGGGGGGCCGGGGGGACATTCAGTACTTC	CASRPGLAGGRGDIQYF	TRBD2	TRBV6-1	TRBJ2-4	NA
TGTGCCAGCAGCTTGGATGGGGGGGCCGCGTATACGCAGTATTTT	CASSLDGGAAYTQYF	NA	TRBV5-6	TRBJ2-3	few
TGTGCCAGCAGCACGGGACCCGCCAATGAGCAGTTCTTC	CASSTGPANEQFF	NA	TRBV6-6	TRBJ2-1	NA
TGTGCCAGCAGCTCGGGGTGGGAGTTGGCCCAGCATTTT	CASSSGWELAQHF	NA	TRBV7-9	TRBJ1-5	few
TGTGCCAGCAGCTTAGTAGGCGGCCTGCGGACTGAAGCTTTCTTT	CASSLVGGLRTEAFF	NA	TRBV7-2	TRBJ1-1	NA
TGCGCCAGCAGCCAAGTAGGTTTCGGGGATTACGGCTACACCTTC	CASSQVGFGDYGYTF	NA	TRBV4-1	TRBJ1-2	many
TGTGCCAGCAGCCAAGATTACGACGGCAGGGAAGAGACCCAGTACTTC	CASSQDYDGREETQYF	NA	TRBV14	TRBJ2-5	few
TGCAGTGCGGGGGACTCTCCCGTGCGCAATGAGCAGTTCTTC	CSAGDSPVRNEQFF	NA	TRBV20-1	TRBJ2-1	NA
TGCAGTGCTAGTGCGGCTAGCTTTAATGAGCAGTTCTTC	CSASAASFNEQFF	NA	TRBV20-1	TRBJ2-1	NA
TGCGCCAGCAGCCCGAATAATTATAGGGACACTGAAGCTTTCTTT	CASSPNNYRDTEAFF	NA	TRBV4-1	TRBJ1-1	few
TGCAGCGTTGACGAAGGGGTCCAAGAGACCCAGTACTTC	CSVDEGVQETQYF	NA	TRBV29-1	TRBJ2-5	NA
TGTGCCAGCAGCTTGGGGGCCCGAGGGCAGTTCTTC	CASSLGARGQFF	NA	TRBV5-4	TRBJ2-1	few
TGCGCCAGCAGCTTGGAACTTAATCAGCCCCAGCATTTT	CASSLELNQPQHF	NA	TRBV5-1	TRBJ1-5	NA
TGCGCCAGTACCAGCCACGAAGGTAGTGGCAGTGAAAAACTGTTTTTT	CASTSHEGSGSEKLFF	NA	TRBV4-1	TRBJ1-4	few
TGTGCCAGCAGTACCTCCCCCCGGGGGGGGCGGACAGATACGCAGTATTTT	CASSTSPRGGRTDTQYF	TRBD2	TRBV27	TRBJ2-3	NA
TGTGCCAGCAGCTTAAGGGGACAAAGGAACACTGAAGCTTTCTTT	CASSLRGQRNTEAFF	NA	TRBV13	TRBJ1-1	NA
TGTGCCAGCAGCGCACTAGCGGCGAACACCGGGGAGCTGTTTTTT	CASSALAANTGELFF	TRBD2	TRBV9	TRBJ2-2	few
TGTGCCAGCAGTTACGGGGGGGGCCCGGATACGCAGTATTTT	CASSYGGGPDTQYF	NA	TRBV6-2/TRBV6-3	TRBJ2-3	few
TGTGCCAGCAGTCTCGGGACTATCTCCTACGAGCAGTACTTC	CASSLGTISYEQYF	TRBD2	TRBV12-3/TRBV12-4	TRBJ2-7	many
TGTGCCAGCAGTGCCTCGGGGGGGAACACCGGGGAGCTGTTTTTT	CASSASGGNTGELFF	TRBD2	TRBV6-1	TRBJ2-2	NA
TGTGCCAGCAGTGCCCTGGGGGGCCGAATCGCCACAGATACGCAGTATTTT	CASSALGGRIATDTQYF	NA	TRBV6-4	TRBJ2-3	few
TGTGCCAGCAGCTTAGGGTCTTCTTACACTGAAGCTTTCTTT	CASSLGSSYTEAFF	NA	TRBV7-6	TRBJ1-1	many
TGTGCCAGCAGTACACCGGGACAGGGATCTTTTGGGGCCAACGTCCTGACTTTC	CASSTPGQGSFGANVLTF	TRBD1	TRBV28	TRBJ2-6	NA
TGTGCCAGCAGTTCTCAGGGGGAGGTCTACGAGCAGTACTTC	CASSSQGEVYEQYF	NA	TRBV27	TRBJ2-7	NA
TGCAGTGCTACGGATTCCAAGGGGGCGGCTAATGAAAAACTGTTTTTT	CSATDSKGAANEKLFF	TRBD1	TRBV20-1	TRBJ1-4	few
TGTGCCAGTAGTATTGGCAGGGAGGGTGAGCAGTTCTTC	CASSIGREGEQFF	TRBD2	TRBV19	TRBJ2-1	NA
TGTGCCAGCAGCCGTGAGGGGGTGAGCACAGATACGCAGTATTTT	CASSREGVSTDTQYF	NA	TRBV5-5	TRBJ2-3	NA
TGCAGCGTTGTGGGTAGAGGTACGCAGTATTTT	CSVVGRGTQYF	NA	TRBV29-1	TRBJ2-3	many
TGTGCCAGCAGTTTAAGAGTGTCCTACGAGCAGTACTTC	CASSLRVSYEQYF	NA	TRBV27	TRBJ2-7	few
TGTGCCAGCAGTTTCGGGGGGGTGTACAATGAGCAGTTCTTC	CASSFGGVYNEQFF	TRBD2	TRBV28	TRBJ2-1	medium-sized
TGCGCCAGCAGCTTGGTTGCTAGCGGCGACAAAGAGCAGTTCTTC	CASSLVASGDKEQFF	TRBD2	TRBV5-1	TRBJ2-1	NA
TGCGCCAGCAGCCAAGGACAGGGGGGCTACTATGGCTACACCTTC	CASSQGQGGYYGYTF	TRBD1	TRBV4-1	TRBJ1-2	few
TGTGCCAGCAGTTCCACCAGGGCGTATGGCTACACCTTC	CASSSTRAYGYTF	NA	TRBV12-3/TRBV12-4	TRBJ1-2	NA
TGTGCCAGCAGTAGACTAGCGGGGGGTATCGATGAGCAGTTCTTC	CASSRLAGGIDEQFF	TRBD2	TRBV6-5	TRBJ2-1	few
TGTGCCAGCAGCAATCTACTAGCGGGGGGACGCTCCTACAATGAGCAGTTCTTC	CASSNLLAGGRSYNEQFF	NA	TRBV21-1	TRBJ2-1	NA
TGTGCCACCGGGACAGTTAACACTCAAGCTTTCTTT	CATGTVNTQAFF	TRBD1	TRBV10-3	TRBJ1-1	NA
TGTGCCAGCTCTCTTCCAGACGCCACAGTGGACGGAGAGACCCAGTACTTC	CASSLPDATVDGETQYF	NA	TRBV7-9	TRBJ2-5	few
TGCAGTGCCCGAAAGACAGTAAGCAACACTGAAGCTTTCTTT	CSARKTVSNTEAFF	NA	TRBV20-1	TRBJ1-1	NA
TGCGCCAGCAGCTTGGCCCGAATGGACAGAATATATGGCTACACCTTC	CASSLARMDRIYGYTF	NA	TRBV5-1	TRBJ1-2	few
TGCGCCAGCAGCTCGAGAAGGACAGGGTCCACAGATACGCAGTATTTT	CASSSRRTGSTDTQYF	TRBD1	TRBV5-1	TRBJ2-3	few
TGTGCCAGCAGTGATTTAATCGGGACAGGGGATCATTCACCCCTCCACTTT	CASSDLIGTGDHSPLHF	TRBD1	TRBV6-1	TRBJ1-6	NA
TGTGCCAGCAGCCCGGGGAGGAACATTGAAGCTTTCTTT	CASSPGRNIEAFF	NA	TRBV5-6	TRBJ1-1	NA
TGTGCCAGCACCATGAGGGACTTGTCTTGGGAGACCCAGTACTTC	CASTMRDLSWETQYF	NA	TRBV7-6	TRBJ2-5	NA
TGTGCCAGCAGCCTCCTCGGGGGGCAGAAGGCCGGGGAGCTGTTTTTT	CASSLLGGQKAGELFF	NA	TRBV3-1	TRBJ2-2	NA
TGCGCCAGCAGCCGGGGGACTGCTGACTACGAGCAGTACTTC	CASSRGTADYEQYF	NA	TRBV4-1	TRBJ2-7	NA
TGTGCCAGCAGTTACCAGAGTTCCTATGGCTACACCTTC	CASSYQSSYGYTF	NA	TRBV6-5	TRBJ1-2	many
TGCAGTGCTAGTAGACACCAAAGAACCGCTCAGCCCCAGCATTTT	CSASRHQRTAQPQHF	NA	TRBV20-1	TRBJ1-5	NA
TGTGCCAGCTCACGAGGCGGGGCCGACACCGGGGAGCTGTTTTTT	CASSRGGADTGELFF	NA	TRBV18	TRBJ2-2	NA
TGTGCCAGCAGCTTGCGGGGACACAATGAGCAGTTCTTC	CASSLRGHNEQFF	NA	TRBV5-5	TRBJ2-1	NA
TGCAGTGCTAGAGACGGGGACAGGGCTGATGATGAGCAGTTCTTC	CSARDGDRADDEQFF	TRBD1	TRBV20-1	TRBJ2-1	many
TGCGCCAGCAGCCGGGGGAAGGCGGACACCGGGGAGCTGTTTTTT	CASSRGKADTGELFF	NA	TRBV5-1	TRBJ2-2	few
TGTGCCAGCAGCGGAGAACTAGCGGAAGAGACCCAGTACTTC	CASSGELAEETQYF	TRBD2	TRBV5-4	TRBJ2-5	few
TGTGCCAGCGGCACGGGGGGGGGGGAGCAGTACTTC	CASGTGGGEQYF	TRBD2	TRBV6-5	TRBJ2-7	NA
TGTGCCAGCAGTGACTTTTCCCCTACTGAAGAGACCCAGTACTTC	CASSDFSPTEETQYF	NA	TRBV2	TRBJ2-5	few
TGTGCCAGCATAGGGGGCGCCGGGGCCAACGTCCTGACTTTC	CASIGGAGANVLTF	TRBD1	TRBV7-9	TRBJ2-6	once
TGTGCCAGTAGTATGCGGACAGCCTTGAACACTGAAGCTTTCTTT	CASSMRTALNTEAFF	NA	TRBV19	TRBJ1-1	few
TGTGCCAGCAGTGCCTTACAGGGACCCATCTCTGGGGCCAACGTCCTGACTTTC	CASSALQGPISGANVLTF	NA	TRBV6-2/TRBV6-3	TRBJ2-6	many
TGCGCCAGCAGCCCCCGCTGGGTTAGCAATCAGCCCCAGCATTTT	CASSPRWVSNQPQHF	NA	TRBV4-1	TRBJ1-5	many
TGTGCCAGCAGCTCGAACAACGGGAATGAGCAGTTCTTC	CASSSNNGNEQFF	NA	TRBV11-2	TRBJ2-1	NA